A selection of T cell receptor beta chains follows, all from one sample in a study of T-cell reconstitution after alpha-beta-depleted transplantation in children. MiXCR, run by TCRdb on the PCR reads, gives a single entry per CDR3 protein. The table has about 900,000 distinct CDR3 sequences, around 30% seen once. Sequenced here: PBMCs, mostly from graft donor cells, sampled 360 days after TCRalphabeta/CD19-depleted stem cell transplant. The source is a boy under two years old who had a stem cell transplant for SCID, so the T cells may come from the graft donor. Both conserved end residues are trimmed from each CDR3. The order of the fields is CDR3 protein, V gene, D gene, J gene. The D gene is left open where the match is weak.

CDR3 protein: ASSSYPRAPIAEAF
V gene: TRBV12-3/TRBV12-4
D gene: -
J gene: TRBJ1-1

CDR3 protein: ASSLDSYRPTGELF
V gene: TRBV5-1
D gene: -
J gene: TRBJ2-2

CDR3 protein: ASSLGYWEYGYT
V gene: TRBV5-6
D gene: -
J gene: TRBJ1-2

CDR3 protein: ASRETGPPYNEQF
V gene: TRBV5-5
D gene: -
J gene: TRBJ2-1

CDR3 protein: ASSPTGANEQY
V gene: TRBV7-9
D gene: -
J gene: TRBJ2-7

CDR3 protein: SARGQGRPEAF
V gene: TRBV20-1
D gene: -
J gene: TRBJ1-1

CDR3 protein: SARAAGVYTGELF
V gene: TRBV20-1
D gene: -
J gene: TRBJ2-2

CDR3 protein: ASSLRTSGGADTQY
V gene: TRBV5-1
D gene: TRBD2
J gene: TRBJ2-3

CDR3 protein: SAKGFEIATNEKLF
V gene: TRBV29-1
D gene: -
J gene: TRBJ1-4

CDR3 protein: ASSLIAARVGEQF
V gene: TRBV11-1
D gene: -
J gene: TRBJ2-1

CDR3 protein: ASSTQEGTYNEQF
V gene: TRBV6-2/TRBV6-3
D gene: -
J gene: TRBJ2-1

CDR3 protein: SVAGLLQETQY
V gene: TRBV29-1
D gene: -
J gene: TRBJ2-5

CDR3 protein: ASSLWPRNIQY
V gene: TRBV12-3/TRBV12-4
D gene: -
J gene: TRBJ2-4

CDR3 protein: ATSRDRAAETQY
V gene: TRBV15
D gene: -
J gene: TRBJ2-5

CDR3 protein: ASSQGVLRTDQETQY
V gene: TRBV4-1
D gene: -
J gene: TRBJ2-5

CDR3 protein: ASTWTATFSGANVLT
V gene: TRBV12-3/TRBV12-4
D gene: -
J gene: TRBJ2-6

CDR3 protein: AISDSMNTEAF
V gene: TRBV10-3
D gene: -
J gene: TRBJ1-1

CDR3 protein: SARTGGLTGELF
V gene: TRBV29-1
D gene: TRBD1
J gene: TRBJ2-2

CDR3 protein: ASTKQGTLTYEQY
V gene: TRBV12-3/TRBV12-4
D gene: TRBD1
J gene: TRBJ2-7

CDR3 protein: ASSLYGNYGYT
V gene: TRBV7-9
D gene: -
J gene: TRBJ1-2

CDR3 protein: ASSLQGLSSYEQY
V gene: TRBV28
D gene: -
J gene: TRBJ2-7

CDR3 protein: ASSLGGVRAQNIQY
V gene: TRBV7-9
D gene: -
J gene: TRBJ2-4

CDR3 protein: ASSTGTGRYEQY
V gene: TRBV28
D gene: TRBD1
J gene: TRBJ2-7

CDR3 protein: ASSLVPTATKNTGELF
V gene: TRBV7-2
D gene: -
J gene: TRBJ2-2

CDR3 protein: ATSDPGTGADTQY
V gene: TRBV24-1
D gene: TRBD1
J gene: TRBJ2-3

CDR3 protein: ASSPTVTFNEQF
V gene: TRBV4-1
D gene: -
J gene: TRBJ2-1

CDR3 protein: ASSSDTDVRTGPPTEQY
V gene: TRBV5-1
D gene: TRBD1
J gene: TRBJ2-7

CDR3 protein: SAPRGGTNTEAF
V gene: TRBV20-1
D gene: TRBD1
J gene: TRBJ1-1

CDR3 protein: ASRRGDNEKLF
V gene: TRBV5-1
D gene: -
J gene: TRBJ1-4

CDR3 protein: SAGGWGLTSEQY
V gene: TRBV20-1
D gene: -
J gene: TRBJ2-7

CDR3 protein: ASGLVPGQVNHPSYNEQF
V gene: TRBV12-5
D gene: -
J gene: TRBJ2-1

CDR3 protein: ASSLVAGASGYT
V gene: TRBV12-3/TRBV12-4
D gene: -
J gene: TRBJ1-2

CDR3 protein: ASSAGLGGTGELF
V gene: TRBV5-6
D gene: -
J gene: TRBJ2-2

CDR3 protein: ASSRITGETGYT
V gene: TRBV12-3/TRBV12-4
D gene: TRBD1
J gene: TRBJ1-2

CDR3 protein: ASSPGLYQPQH
V gene: TRBV6-1
D gene: -
J gene: TRBJ1-5

CDR3 protein: ASGGGDRVFYT
V gene: TRBV9
D gene: TRBD1
J gene: TRBJ1-2

CDR3 protein: ASSQSREQF
V gene: TRBV7-2
D gene: -
J gene: TRBJ2-1

CDR3 protein: ASSYDPPSEEQY
V gene: TRBV5-1
D gene: -
J gene: TRBJ2-7

CDR3 protein: ASSLSSLAGVEDTQY
V gene: TRBV27
D gene: TRBD2
J gene: TRBJ2-3

CDR3 protein: ASSQTGGRGNTIY
V gene: TRBV28
D gene: -
J gene: TRBJ1-3